This is a list of T cell receptor beta chains from one sample in a study of T cells after yellow fever vaccination. TCRdb re-called the 5' RACE reads through MiXCR, storing one row per CDR3 protein. The sample shows around 600,000 distinct CDR3 sequences, approximately 13% of them seen only once. This material consisted of PBMCs, taken on the day of the yellow fever booster vaccination. All receptors come from a man under 40 who received the YFV17D yellow fever vaccine. The CDR3 runs from the conserved cysteine through the conserved F or W. A D gene is named only where the DNA matches it firmly. Part of the rows lack a size; the others show once, few, many or a class for expanded clones.

TRBV3-1	TRBD2	18	NA	TRBJ2-5	CASSRRPGTRGAQETQYF	TGTGCCAGCAGCCGACGACCCGGGACTAGGGGGGCCCAAGAGACCCAGTACTTC
TRBV4-3	NA	13	few	TRBJ2-5	CASSQRSQETQYF	TGCGCCAGCAGCCAGAGGAGCCAAGAGACCCAGTACTTC
TRBV7-2	NA	15	many	TRBJ1-3	CASSLGPTPGNTIYF	TGTGCCAGCAGCTTAGGGCCCACCCCTGGAAACACCATATATTTT
TRBV20-1	NA	13	NA	TRBJ2-3	CSAPDSRTDTQYF	TGCAGTGCCCCGGACAGTCGCACAGATACGCAGTATTTT
TRBV12-3/TRBV12-4	NA	13	NA	TRBJ2-1	CASSSRGDNEQFF	TGTGCCAGCAGTTCCCGTGGGGACAATGAGCAGTTCTTC
TRBV29-1	NA	13	NA	TRBJ1-2	CSVGGLEDGGYTF	TGCAGCGTTGGGGGGTTGGAAGACGGAGGCTACACCTTC
TRBV10-3	TRBD2	12	NA	TRBJ2-7	CAIAGGPYEQYF	TGTGCCATCGCGGGGGGCCCCTACGAGCAGTACTTC
TRBV20-1	NA	15	NA	TRBJ2-2	CSARVGKTYTGELFF	TGCAGTGCTAGAGTCGGGAAGACTTACACCGGGGAGCTGTTTTTT
TRBV7-2	NA	16	NA	TRBJ2-3	CASSPGRGGYTDTQYF	TGTGCCAGCAGCCCTGGTAGGGGGGGCTACACAGATACGCAGTATTTT
TRBV9	TRBD2	15	few	TRBJ2-2	CASSGTSGYTGELFF	TGTGCCAGCAGCGGCACTAGCGGTTACACCGGGGAGCTGTTTTTT
TRBV29-1	NA	11	NA	TRBJ1-1	CSVTDGGTAFF	TGCAGCGTCACGGATGGGGGCACGGCTTTCTTT
TRBV18	TRBD1	15	few	TRBJ2-1	CASSIGQGAGNEQFF	TGTGCCAGCTCCATAGGACAGGGGGCTGGCAATGAGCAGTTCTTC
TRBV5-5	TRBD1	15	many	TRBJ2-7	CASSWGQGSSYEQYF	TGTGCCAGCAGCTGGGGACAGGGGAGCTCCTACGAGCAGTACTTC
TRBV12-3/TRBV12-4	NA	13	NA	TRBJ2-7	CASSLAGFGEQYF	TGTGCCAGCAGTTTAGCAGGGTTTGGCGAGCAGTACTTC
TRBV5-1	NA	13	NA	TRBJ2-7	CASSFDQIYEQYF	TGCGCCAGCAGCTTCGACCAGATATACGAGCAGTACTTC
TRBV9	NA	13	many	TRBJ2-7	CASWTLAFYEQYF	TGTGCCAGCTGGACGCTAGCATTCTACGAGCAGTACTTC
TRBV5-1	NA	12	NA	TRBJ2-1	CASSGWTNEQFF	TGCGCCAGCAGCGGGTGGACAAATGAGCAGTTCTTC
TRBV20-1	NA	16	NA	TRBJ2-1	CSARDLSTGSYNEQFF	TGCAGTGCTAGAGACCTCTCAACGGGGTCCTACAATGAGCAGTTCTTC
TRBV3-1	TRBD1	16	NA	TRBJ1-2	CASSQDSTGTVYGYTF	TGTGCCAGCAGCCAAGATTCAACCGGGACAGTGTATGGCTACACCTTC
TRBV6-5	TRBD1	15	few	TRBJ2-5	CASSYSIGQGGTQYF	TGTGCCAGCAGTTACTCGATCGGACAGGGGGGGACCCAGTACTTC
TRBV10-1	NA	13	NA	TRBJ2-2	CASSEQYTGELFF	TGCGCCAGCAGTGAACAATACACCGGGGAGCTGTTTTTT
TRBV19	TRBD2	16	NA	TRBJ2-3	CASRPGTSGTPDTQYF	TGTGCCAGTAGACCCGGGACTAGCGGGACGCCAGATACGCAGTATTTT
TRBV5-1	TRBD1	15	few	TRBJ2-5	CASSRRQGPQETQYF	TGCGCCAGCAGCAGGCGACAGGGGCCCCAAGAGACCCAGTACTTC
TRBV24-1	NA	14	NA	TRBJ2-3	CATSDLDSQGTQYF	TGTGCCACCAGTGATTTGGACTCCCAGGGTACGCAGTATTTT
TRBV20-1	NA	14	many	TRBJ2-5	CSARDWTGVETQYF	TGCAGTGCTAGAGATTGGACGGGGGTGGAGACCCAGTACTTC
TRBV13	NA	14	few	TRBJ1-2	CASSLGNRSYGYTF	TGTGCCAGCAGCTTAGGAAACCGAAGCTATGGCTACACCTTC
TRBV27	NA	16	few	TRBJ2-7	CASRRAGLSSSYEQYF	TGTGCCAGTAGGCGCGCCGGGTTGAGTAGTTCCTACGAGCAGTACTTC
TRBV29-1	NA	12	few	TRBJ2-3	CSAEHGTDTQYF	TGCAGCGCAGAACACGGCACAGATACGCAGTATTTT
TRBV7-9	NA	13	NA	TRBJ2-7	CASSPGLAGLQYF	TGTGCCAGCAGCCCTGGACTTGCCGGTCTGCAGTACTTC
TRBV4-2	TRBD2	14	NA	TRBJ2-2	CASSYAGGPGELFF	TGTGCCAGCAGTTACGCGGGAGGGCCCGGGGAGCTGTTTTTT
TRBV6-2/TRBV6-3	NA	13	NA	TRBJ2-1	CATATESYNEQFF	TGTGCCACCGCGACTGAATCCTACAATGAGCAGTTCTTC
TRBV11-3	NA	14	few	TRBJ2-2	CASSLDFNTGELFF	TGTGCCAGCAGCTTGGACTTTAACACCGGGGAGCTGTTTTTT
TRBV3-1	TRBD2	16	NA	TRBJ2-1	CASSQETSGGGNEQFF	TGTGCCAGCAGCCAAGAGACTAGCGGGGGGGGCAATGAGCAGTTCTTC
TRBV9	TRBD2	17	few	TRBJ2-3	CASSVAPTSGSTDTQYF	TGTGCCAGCAGCGTAGCCCCGACTAGCGGCAGCACAGATACGCAGTATTTT
TRBV19	TRBD2	17	NA	TRBJ2-2	CASTGQGLPRETGELFF	TGTGCCAGTACTGGCCAGGGACTCCCGCGGGAGACCGGGGAGCTGTTTTTT
TRBV5-1	TRBD2	19	NA	TRBJ2-1	CASSLGRGPGLAGLNEQFF	TGCGCCAGCAGCTTGGGAAGAGGCCCTGGGCTAGCGGGCCTAAATGAGCAGTTCTTC
TRBV12-3/TRBV12-4	NA	14	many	TRBJ2-2	CASSLGAQTGELFF	TGTGCCAGCAGTTTAGGTGCTCAAACCGGGGAGCTGTTTTTT